This T cell receptor beta chain was found in a study of T cell responses to AZD1222 COVID-19 vaccine. Concerning this clone: Its cognate antigen is unknown.

Produced via immunoSEQ multiplex PCR; TCRdb's table is partial and in-frame only. The table records about 130,000 clones, 91% of them present only once. CDR1 and CDR2 (germline): SGHNT, YENEEA. This CDR3 is 11 amino acids long. Trimming stripped 4 bases from V and 5 bases from J, with 5 bases between. Study-wide results and limits: The sample set comprised mostly white British donors with more females, and clonal diversity was possibly underestimated. The repertoires were collected only after the peak T cell response.

The chain has TRBV11-3 and TRBJ1-2; D not certain. The sequence derives from an adult in good health. The sequences come from peripheral blood, collected on day 0 of AZD1222 vaccination. CDR3 protein: CASSWLYGYTF. The CDR3 DNA follows: TGTGCCAGCAGCTGGCTTTATGGCTACACCTTC. Complete variable domain (other parts from reference TRBV11-3 and TRBJ1-2): EAGVVQSPRYKIIEKKQPVAFWCNPISGHNTLYWYLQNLGQGPELLIRYENEEAVDDSQLPKDRFSAERLKGVDSTLKIQPAELGDSAVYLCASSWLYGYTFGSGTRLTVV.